Here is one TCR beta chain with its context. Its antigen is currently not known. Per-base quality was not reported, and no clone a single base away is much larger than it. Reading the germline V gene gives CDR1 SGHDT and CDR2 YYEEEE. Clipping removes 0 bases from V and 5 bases from J, with 6 as the unmatched junction base count. From the cysteine up to the phenylalanine, the CDR3 has a length of 16 residues. Only the CDR3 DNA stays, 48 bases, in frame from base 1. These data originate in a study of shared clonotypes between healthy human individuals (dated by TCRdb to 2020 to 2022). In the study overall: Three men and a couple of women, aged 18 to 49 years, made up the cohort. For each donor, CD4 naive and CD4 memory were each given three plates, CD8 naive was given two plates, and CD8 memory was given one plate. To estimate repertoire size and how much clonotypes are shared between individuals, the study performed deep sequencing of blood TCR repertoires from a few healthy adults. To increase sequencing depth and limit assay-specific biases, different laboratories used diverse techniques to prepare libraries and sequence TCR repertoires. Leukapheresis yielded between about 0.94 and 9 billion PBMCs per donor.

What the research found in general, with its limitations: About 5% of naive CD4, 3.5% of naive CD8, roughly 2.4% of memory CD4, and 0.35% to 0.5% of memory CD8 clonotypes were shared across several donors. Incomplete sequencing was indicated by rarefaction of sorted-subset datasets, despite the large sequencing depth. Because the study included only a small number of donors, the genetic and exposure-history diversity represented was limited. Based on pairwise subsampling, the degree of clonotype sharing among donors was expected to be affected by sequencing depth. Compared with non-shared clonotypes, the clonotypes found in all four sorted-subset donors had higher generation probabilities. Naive subsets generally had larger estimated clonotype richness than memory subsets did. Sampling was restricted to blood, and TCR repertoires in tissues likely differ from the TCR repertoires found in blood.

Donors were healthy HIV-negative adults with no recently reported acute infections or vaccinations. All donors were Caucasian adults living in Nashville, Tennessee, USA. CD8 memory samples combined magnetically selected CD45RO+ cells with CCR7-negative CD45RA+ effector memory (TemRA) cells. Blood was collected by leukapheresis, and PBMCs were isolated by Ficoll-Histopaque density gradient centrifugation and then cryopreserved in liquid nitrogen vapor phase. Analytical flow cytometry was used to check the purity and quantity of every magnetically sorted T cell population. From each sorted fraction, genomic DNA was isolated and quantified by UV absorbance on a Nanodrop 2000c. Using the deep immunoSEQ assay, TCR CDR3 regions were amplified from genomic DNA by multiplex PCR. Genomic DNA extracted from each cell subset was distributed evenly over all wells of several immunoSEQ 96-well plates, and each plate served as one replicate. For sorted subsets, 200 to 250 ng of genomic DNA, equivalent to around 29,000 T cell genomes, went into each replicate PCR. The purified libraries were quantified using a Qubit 3.0 fluorometer, sized with a Bioanalyzer 2100, and then quantified again using the KAPA Library Quantification kit. Every immunoSEQ 96-well plate was sequenced on a dedicated single-read 150-cycle Illumina NextSeq 550 flow cell. In the original analysis: Because only junctional sequences without quality scores were contained in the immunoSEQ output, filtering matching that applied to full-length reads could not be performed. Sequences were annotated with PyIR, a Python wrapper for IgBLAST v1.9, using IMGT germline references to assign V/J genes and CDR3. Reads were removed for weak V/J assignments (E-value above 1e-6), missing CDR3, stop codons, out-of-frame junctions, or ambiguous translated residues. V3J clonotypes were defined by identical inferred V gene, J gene, and CDR3 amino acid sequence. Percentage overlap between repertoires was calculated by dividing the number of shared unique clonotypes by the size of the smaller repertoire. Richness of each repertoire was evaluated using RTK rarefaction, the Chao1 estimator, and Recon v2.1 estimates of unobserved clonotypes. Generation probabilities for all TCRbeta clonotypes obtained by the gDNA method from four donors were computed using OLGA. The clones in this table, taken by TCRdb from immuneACCESS, are in-frame only. Not every clone is retained; where verified, under half of the shortfall comes from an unresolved V gene, and the cause of the rest is unknown. V and J calls and clone size are as listed in that table; D and trimming were resolved from the DNA. This sample lists 90,000 to 120,000 clones; approximately 70% were detected once. The ten largest clonotypes hold about 24% of the sample.

The V and J segments used are TRBV5-6 and TRBJ2-2; 8 middle bases align to TRBD2. The specimen sequenced was memory CD8+ T cells sorted from blood. The cell subset or site tag for this specimen amounts to: CD45RO+ cells pooled with CCR7-negative TemRA cells. The receptor was derived from a woman under 40 in good health. The DNA sequence reads TGTGCCAGCAGCTTGGCTCTAGCGGGTTGGACCGGGGAGCTGTTTTTT. It specifies CASSLALAGWTGELFF.